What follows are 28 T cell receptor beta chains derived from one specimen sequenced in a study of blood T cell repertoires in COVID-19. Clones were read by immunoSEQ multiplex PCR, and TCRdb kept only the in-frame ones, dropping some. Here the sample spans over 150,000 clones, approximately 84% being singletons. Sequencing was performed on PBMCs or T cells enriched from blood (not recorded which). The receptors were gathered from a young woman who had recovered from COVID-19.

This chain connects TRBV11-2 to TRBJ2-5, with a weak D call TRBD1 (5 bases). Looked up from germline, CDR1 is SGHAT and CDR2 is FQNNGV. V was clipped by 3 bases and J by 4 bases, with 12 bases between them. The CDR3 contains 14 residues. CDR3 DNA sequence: TGTGCCAGCAGCTTCGAAAGGGGTCGAGAGACCCAGTACTTC. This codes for CASSFERGRETQYF.

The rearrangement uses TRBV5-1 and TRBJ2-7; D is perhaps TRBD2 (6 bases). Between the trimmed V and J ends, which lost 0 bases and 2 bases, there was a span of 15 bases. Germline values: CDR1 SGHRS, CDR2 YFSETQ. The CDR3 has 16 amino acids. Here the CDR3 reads CASSLAPGTAAYEQYF. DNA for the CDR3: TGCGCCAGCAGCTTGGCACCCGGGACTGCAGCCTACGAGCAGTACTTC.

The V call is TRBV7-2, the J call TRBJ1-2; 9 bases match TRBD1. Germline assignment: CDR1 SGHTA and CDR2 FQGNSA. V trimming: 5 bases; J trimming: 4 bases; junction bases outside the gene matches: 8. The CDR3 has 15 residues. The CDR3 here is CASSVGTGNFYGYTF. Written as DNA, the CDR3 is TGTGCCAGCAGCGTCGGGACAGGGAACTTCTATGGCTACACCTTC. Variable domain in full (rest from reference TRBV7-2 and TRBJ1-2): GAGVSQSPSNKVTEKGKDVELRCDPISGHTALYWYRQSLGQGLEFLIYFQGNSAPDKSGLPSDRFSAERTGGSVSTLTIQRTQQEDSAVYLCASSVGTGNFYGYTFGSGTRLTVV.

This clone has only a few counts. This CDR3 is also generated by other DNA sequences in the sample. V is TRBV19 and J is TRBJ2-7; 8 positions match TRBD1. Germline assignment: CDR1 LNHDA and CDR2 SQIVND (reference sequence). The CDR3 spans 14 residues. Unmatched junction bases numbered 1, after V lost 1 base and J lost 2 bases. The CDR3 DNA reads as TGTGCCAGTAGTATAGGGACAGGGACCTACGAGCAGTACTTC. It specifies CASSIGTGTYEQYF.

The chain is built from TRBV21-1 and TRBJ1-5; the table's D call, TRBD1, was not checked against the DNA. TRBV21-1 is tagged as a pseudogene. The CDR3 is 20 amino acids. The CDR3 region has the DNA TGTGCCAGCAGCACCCTATCAAGGACCCGGGACAGGGTACCCAATCAGCCCCAGCATTTT. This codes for CASSTLSRTRDRVPNQPQHF.

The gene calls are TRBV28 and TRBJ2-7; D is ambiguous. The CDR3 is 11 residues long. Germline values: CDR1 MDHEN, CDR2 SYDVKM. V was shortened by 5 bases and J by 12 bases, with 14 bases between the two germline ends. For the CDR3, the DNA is TGTGCCAGCAGTATACCGGGTTTGATGTACGTC. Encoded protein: CASSIPGLMYV.

For the CDR3, the DNA is TGTGCCAGCAGTTTGGCAGGCAACGCGTGGACCCAGTACTTC. It yields the protein CASSLAGNAWTQYF. V and J are TRBV28 and TRBJ2-5; D uncertain. Per germline, CDR1 MDHEN and CDR2 SYDVKM. The V end was cut by 3 bases, the J end by 7 bases, with 15 bases between. This CDR3 contains 14 residues. Variable domain in full (rest from reference TRBV28 and TRBJ2-5): DVKVTQSSRYLVKRTGEKVFLECVQDMDHENMFWYRQDPGLGLRLIYFSYDVKMKEKGDIPEGYSVSREKKERFSLILESASTNQTSMYLCASSLAGNAWTQYFGPGTRLLVL.

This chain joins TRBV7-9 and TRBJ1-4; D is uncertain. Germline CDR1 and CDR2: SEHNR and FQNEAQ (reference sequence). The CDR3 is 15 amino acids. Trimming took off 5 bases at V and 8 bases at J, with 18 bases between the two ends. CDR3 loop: CASSRRGGSLEKLFF. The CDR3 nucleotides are TGTGCCAGCAGCCGCCGGGGAGGGTCGCTCGAAAAACTGTTTTTT.

CDR3 sequence reads: CAPGGGGATKNIQYF. CDR3 DNA sequence: TGCGCCCCCGGCGGCGGGGGGGCTACCAAAAACATTCAGTACTTC. The rearrangement links TRBV23-1 to TRBJ2-4, with 9 bases matching TRBD2. TRBV23-1 is identified as an open reading frame with a role that is uncertain. V gave up 11 bases and J gave up 2 bases; unmatched junction bases: 10. The CDR3 is made up of 15 amino acids.

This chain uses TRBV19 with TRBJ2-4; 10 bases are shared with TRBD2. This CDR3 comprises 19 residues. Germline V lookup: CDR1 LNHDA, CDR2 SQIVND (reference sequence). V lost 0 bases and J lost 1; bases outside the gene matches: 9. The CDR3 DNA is TGTGCCAGTAGTATAGATCCTAGCGGGAGCGGCCGGGCCAAAAACATTCAGTACTTC. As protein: CASSIDPSGSGRAKNIQYF.

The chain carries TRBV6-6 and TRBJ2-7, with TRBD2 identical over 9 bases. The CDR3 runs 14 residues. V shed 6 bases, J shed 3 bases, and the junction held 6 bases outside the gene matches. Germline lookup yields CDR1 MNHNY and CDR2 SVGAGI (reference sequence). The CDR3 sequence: CASSPTSGGYEQYF. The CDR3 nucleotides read TGTGCCAGCAGCCCGACTAGCGGAGGCTACGAGCAGTACTTC.

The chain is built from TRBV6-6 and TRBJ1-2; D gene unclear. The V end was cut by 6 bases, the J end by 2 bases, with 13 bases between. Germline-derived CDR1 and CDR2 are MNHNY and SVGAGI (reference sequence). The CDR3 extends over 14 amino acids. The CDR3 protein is CASSPKAGNYGYTF. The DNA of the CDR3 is TGTGCCAGCAGCCCCAAGGCGGGGAACTATGGCTACACCTTC.

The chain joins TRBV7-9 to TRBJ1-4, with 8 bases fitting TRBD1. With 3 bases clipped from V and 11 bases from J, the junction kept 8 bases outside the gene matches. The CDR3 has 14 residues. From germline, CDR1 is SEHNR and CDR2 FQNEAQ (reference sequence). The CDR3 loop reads CASSFSGTGLKLFF. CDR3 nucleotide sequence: TGTGCCAGCAGCTTCTCCGGGACAGGTCTTAAACTGTTTTTT. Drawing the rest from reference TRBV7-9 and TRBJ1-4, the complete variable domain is DTGVSQNPRHKITKRGQNVTFRCDPISEHNRLYWYRQTLGQGPEFLTYFQNEAQLEKSRLLSDRFSAERPKGSFSTLEIQRTEQGDSAMYLCASSFSGTGLKLFFGSGTQLSVL.

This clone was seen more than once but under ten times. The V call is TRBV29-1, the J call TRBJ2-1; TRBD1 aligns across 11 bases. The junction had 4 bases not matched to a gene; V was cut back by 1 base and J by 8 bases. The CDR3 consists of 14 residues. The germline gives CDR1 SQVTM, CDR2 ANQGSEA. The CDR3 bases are TGCAGCGTTGAAGGGACAGGGGGCATCTATGAGCAGTTCTTC. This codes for CSVEGTGGIYEQFF.

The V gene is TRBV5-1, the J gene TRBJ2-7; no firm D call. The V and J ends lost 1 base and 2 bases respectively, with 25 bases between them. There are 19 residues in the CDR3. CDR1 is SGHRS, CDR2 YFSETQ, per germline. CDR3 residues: CASSLFDGDVAKRAYEQYF. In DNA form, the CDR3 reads TGCGCCAGCAGCTTGTTTGACGGCGATGTCGCGAAACGGGCCTACGAGCAGTACTTC. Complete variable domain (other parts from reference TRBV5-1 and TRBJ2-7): KAGVTQTPRYLIKTRGQQVTLSCSPISGHRSVSWYQQTPGQGLQFLFEYFSETQRNKGNFPGRFSGRQFSNSRSEMNVSTLELGDSALYLCASSLFDGDVAKRAYEQYFGPGTRLTVT.

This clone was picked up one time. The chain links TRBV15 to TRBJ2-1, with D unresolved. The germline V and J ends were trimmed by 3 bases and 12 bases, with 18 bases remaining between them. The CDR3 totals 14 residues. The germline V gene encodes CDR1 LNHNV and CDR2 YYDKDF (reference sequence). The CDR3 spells CATSSVLGSSVQFF. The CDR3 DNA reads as TGTGCCACCAGCAGTGTGCTAGGAAGCTCGGTGCAGTTCTTC. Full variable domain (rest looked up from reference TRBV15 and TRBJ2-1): DAMVIQNPRYQVTQFGKPVTLSCSQTLNHNVMYWYQQKSSQAPKLLFHYYDKDFNNEADTPDNFQSRRPNTSFCFLDIRSPGLGDTAMYLCATSSVLGSSVQFFGPGTRLTVL.

CDR3 loop: CASSLGLNEAFF. CDR3 bases: TGTGCCAGCAGCTTGGGGCTGAACGAAGCTTTCTTT. J is TRBJ1-1 and V is TRBV5-8; D uncertain. This CDR3 has 12 amino acids. V lost 0 bases and J lost 8, with 8 bases in between. CDR1 and CDR2 from the germline V gene are SGHTS and YDEGEE.

CDR3 sequence: CASSLDSSGELFF. CDR3 sequence (DNA): TGTGCCAGCAGTTTAGACAGTTCCGGGGAGCTGTTTTTT. The V call is TRBV12-3 or TRBV12-4, the J call TRBJ2-2; D unclear. There are 13 residues in the CDR3. Trimming left V 1 base short and J 6 bases short, with 6 bases between.

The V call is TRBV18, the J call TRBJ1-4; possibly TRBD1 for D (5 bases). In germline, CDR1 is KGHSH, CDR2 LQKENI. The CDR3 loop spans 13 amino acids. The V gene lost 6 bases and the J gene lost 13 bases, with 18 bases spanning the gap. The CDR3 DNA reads TGTGCCAGCTCCGCCAGGGTAGAGGGAGGACTGTTTTTT. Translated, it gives CASSARVEGGLFF.

The CDR3 sequence is CSVEKSFSTDTQYF. The CDR3 DNA reads as TGCAGCGTTGAAAAATCCTTCAGCACAGATACGCAGTATTTT. The rearrangement joins TRBV29-1 to TRBJ2-3; D is uncertain. CDR1 is SQVTM, CDR2 ANQGSEA, per germline. V was cut by 2 bases and J by 0 bases, with 9 bases left in between. The CDR3 loop spans 14 amino acids.

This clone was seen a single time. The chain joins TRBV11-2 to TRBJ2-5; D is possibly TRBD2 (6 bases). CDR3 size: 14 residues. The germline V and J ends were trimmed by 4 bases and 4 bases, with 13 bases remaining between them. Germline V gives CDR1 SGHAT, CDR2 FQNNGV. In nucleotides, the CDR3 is TGTGCCAGCAGCTCCGGTTCAGCGGGAGAGACCCAGTACTTC. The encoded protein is CASSSGSAGETQYF.

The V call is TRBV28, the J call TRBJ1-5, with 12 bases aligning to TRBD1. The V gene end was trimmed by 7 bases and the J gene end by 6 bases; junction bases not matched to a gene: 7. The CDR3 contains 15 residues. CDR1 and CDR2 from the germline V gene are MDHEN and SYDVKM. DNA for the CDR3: TGTGCCAGCAACATCGGGACAGGGGGCTTTCAGCCCCAGCATTTT. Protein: CASNIGTGGFQPQHF.

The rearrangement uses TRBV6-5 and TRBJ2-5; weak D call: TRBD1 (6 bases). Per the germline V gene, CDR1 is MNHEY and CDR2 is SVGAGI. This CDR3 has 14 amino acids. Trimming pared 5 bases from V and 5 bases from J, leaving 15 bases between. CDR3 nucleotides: TGTGCCAGCAGTCCACAGGGTTCTGGGGAGACCCAGTACTTC. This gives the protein CASSPQGSGETQYF.

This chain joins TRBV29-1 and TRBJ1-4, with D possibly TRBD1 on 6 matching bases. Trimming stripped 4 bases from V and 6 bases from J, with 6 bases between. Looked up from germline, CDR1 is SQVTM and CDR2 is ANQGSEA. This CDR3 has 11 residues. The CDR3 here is CSVGTDEKLFF. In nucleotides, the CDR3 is TGCAGCGTTGGGACAGATGAAAAACTGTTTTTT.

The CDR3 bases are TGTGCCAGCAGTCTTCCGGAGGGACAGGCCACTGAAGCTTTCTTT. The encoded protein is CASSLPEGQATEAFF. The chain combines TRBV28 with TRBJ1-1; TRBD1 agrees at 8 bases. The CDR3 consists of 15 residues. The trim removed 5 bases at V and 4 bases at J, leaving 9 bases unmatched. Germline V gives CDR1 MDHEN, CDR2 SYDVKM.

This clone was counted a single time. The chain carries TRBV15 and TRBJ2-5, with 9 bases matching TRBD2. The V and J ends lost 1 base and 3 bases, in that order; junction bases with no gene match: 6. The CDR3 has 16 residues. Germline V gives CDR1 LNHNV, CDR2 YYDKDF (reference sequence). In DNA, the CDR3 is TGTGCCACCAGCAGAGTCGGACTAGCGAGTAAAGAGACCCAGTACTTC. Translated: CATSRVGLASKETQYF.

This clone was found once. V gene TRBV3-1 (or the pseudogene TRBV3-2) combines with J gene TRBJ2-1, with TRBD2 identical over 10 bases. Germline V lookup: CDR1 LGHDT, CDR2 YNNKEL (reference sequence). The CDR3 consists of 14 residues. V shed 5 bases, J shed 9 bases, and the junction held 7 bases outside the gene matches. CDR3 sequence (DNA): TGTGCCAGCAGCGCCAGCGGGGGGGTCGCTGAGCAGTTCTTC. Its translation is CASSASGGVAEQFF.

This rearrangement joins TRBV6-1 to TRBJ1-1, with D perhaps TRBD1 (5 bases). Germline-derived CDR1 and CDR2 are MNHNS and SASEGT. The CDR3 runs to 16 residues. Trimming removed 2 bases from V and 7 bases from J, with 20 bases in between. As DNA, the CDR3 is TGTGCCAGCAGTGAACTTCTCGGGGGATACCGGTTTGAAGCTTTCTTT. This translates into CASSELLGGYRFEAFF.